Sequencing of this T cell receptor (beta chain) was carried out in a study of T-cell memory formation after mild COVID-19. On the study more broadly: Clustering of TCRs was largely donor specific. Findings and limits, study-wide: Unconfirmed was the SARS-CoV-2 specificity of second-wave clones that peaked on day 37.

This clonotype was found a few times. The antigen is not known. This may be a read error, as it is one base from a much larger clone. CDR3 length equals 13 residues. Looked up from germline, CDR1 is SNHLY and CDR2 is FYNNEI. Deletions cut 7 bases from V and 5 bases from J, with 11 bases between. TCRdb reanalysed the 5' RACE reads using MiXCR and keeps one entry per CDR3 protein. The data show 250,000 to 350,000 distinct CDR3 sequences, around 15% seen once. The chain joins TRBV2 to TRBJ2-2, with D possibly TRBD2 on 5 matching bases. Sample: PBMCs or a T cell subset sorted from them (not recorded which). The sequence was collected from a man in his late teens or twenties who had mild COVID-19 (a few samples of this study predate the infection). Cell type and time point are not known. Here the CDR3 reads CASIPPGTGELFF. For the CDR3, the DNA is TGTGCCAGCATCCCACCGGGGACCGGGGAGCTGTTTTTT. The full variable domain, completed using reference TRBV2 and TRBJ2-2, is EPEVTQTPSHQVTQMGQEVILRCVPISNHLYFYWYRQILGQKVEFLVSFYNNEISEKSEIFDDQFSVERPDGSNFTLKIRSTKLEDSAMYFCASIPPGTGELFFGEGSRLTVL.